This T cell receptor beta chain was sequenced during a study of blood T cell repertoires in COVID-19. For the study at large: Samples taken during acute and convalescent COVID-19 were collected in the United States, Italy and Spain.

The data were produced by immunoSEQ multiplex PCR, yet TCRdb's version contains in-frame clones alone and is incomplete. In the table there are approximately 100,000 clones, around 90% of which are singletons. Between the trimmed V and J ends, which lost 0 bases and 5 bases, there was a span of 5 bases. CDR1 and CDR2 from the germline V gene are WSHSY and SAAADI. CDR3 length equals 13 residues. The receptor was isolated from a man aged 65-85 years with acute or convalescent COVID-19. Sequenced: peripheral blood. The chain joins TRBV10-2 to TRBJ1-3; the D is unclear. The CDR3 DNA follows: TGCGCCAGCAGTGAGTCGAGCCGAAACACCATATATTTT. Residues: CASSESSRNTIYF.